This is a list of T cell receptor beta chains from one sample in a study of T cells in localized non-small cell lung cancer. Only in-frame clones appear in the TCRdb table, and some are missing; sequencing was by immunoSEQ multiplex PCR. The sample lists over 35,000 clones; around 86% were seen once. Sequenced here: peripheral blood mononuclear cells, sampled before any cancer treatment. The source is a male donor aged 60 or over with stage II lung adenocarcinoma. Each CDR3 is given with its conserved first and last residue. The D gene is left open where the match is weak.

TRBV5-1	.	TRBJ2-7	CASSLDGLTYEQYF
TRBV27	.	TRBJ1-1	CASSLQGTMNTEAFF
TRBV18	TRBD1	TRBJ1-2	CASSPGRPGTGTGYTF
TRBV18	TRBD1	TRBJ1-5	CASSPTGQTYQPQHF
TRBV18	.	TRBJ1-1	CASSPGSKGGYPEAFF
TRBV30	.	TRBJ1-5	CAWSVAGNQPQHF
TRBV5-1	TRBD2	TRBJ2-1	CASSLVPFGLAEDNEQFF
TRBV30	.	TRBJ2-7	CAWSFQGFAYKQYF
TRBV4-3	.	TRBJ2-5	CASSQARTGQETQYF
TRBV29-1	TRBD1	TRBJ1-1	CSVTGGFEGTEAFF
TRBV27	.	TRBJ1-1	CASSSPPNTEAFF
TRBV9	.	TRBJ2-7	CASSSQLAGEQYF
TRBV6-5	.	TRBJ2-5	CASRARETQYF
TRBV10-3	TRBD1	TRBJ2-7	CASRTGEAYEQYF
TRBV5-1	TRBD2	TRBJ2-1	CASSRTSGGYNEQFF
TRBV7-2	.	TRBJ1-1	CASSSFRGGRVTEAFF
TRBV10-3	TRBD1	TRBJ2-5	CAISVTGTGKETQYF
TRBV9	TRBD1	TRBJ2-6	CASSPRGKNTVLANVLTF
TRBV5-6	.	TRBJ1-3	CASSLFDFGSGNTIYF
TRBV4-2	.	TRBJ2-7	CASSLWQLSYEQYF
TRBV27	TRBD2	TRBJ2-1	CASSLGLAGFYNEQFF
TRBV7-9	TRBD2	TRBJ2-7	CASSSSKRGSSYEQYF
TRBV6-4	.	TRBJ2-2	CASSPADGPGELFF
TRBV10-3	TRBD1	TRBJ1-1	CAISERQGPEAFF
TRBV6-5	.	TRBJ1-1	CASRRSTEAFF
TRBV5-4	TRBD2	TRBJ2-7	CASSPTSDSYEQYF
TRBV4-1	.	TRBJ2-7	CASSQEDPGAYYEQYF
TRBV5-4	.	TRBJ2-7	CASSWGAGSSYEQYF